This TCR beta chain was documented in a study of OX40 agonist ivuxolimab in advanced cancers. The repertoire was sequenced with immunoSEQ multiplex PCR; TCRdb's copy has only in-frame clones and lacks some. The sample contains about 120,000 clones, over 85% of which appear only once. The CDR3 covers 17 residues. Trimming pared 0 bases from V and 8 bases from J, leaving 23 bases between. Germline-derived CDR1 and CDR2 are SGHDT and YYEEEE. The starting material was CD4+ or CD8+ T cells sorted from blood, obtained in a trial of the OX40 agonist ivuxolimab. The V and J genes are TRBV5-6 and TRBJ1-2; D perhaps matches TRBD1 (6 bases). The TCR comes from an adult with an advanced solid tumor such as melanoma, head and neck, liver or kidney cancer. The CDR3 nucleotides read TGTGCCAGCAGCTTGGTTGGCAGGGGAAGGAGGTCTGAAGGCTACACCTTC. It codes for CASSLVGRGRRSEGYTF.